One and the same sample provided the 8 T cell receptor beta chains below, sequenced in a study of follicular helper T cells after annual influenza vaccination. Sequenced by immunoSEQ multiplex PCR; TCRdb stores in-frame clones only, minus some. The sample holds 7,500 to 9,500 clones, roughly four fifths seen once. Time point denoted: 2014-2015 season, pre-vaccination. The sample was CXCR5+ CD38- circulating T follicular helper cells from blood, taken on the day of influenza vaccination. The subset: circulating Tfh, non-naive CD4+CXCR5+PD-1+ (ICOS+CD38+ or ICOS-CD38-). These receptors all come from an adult who received the influenza vaccine.

This sequence joins TRBV29-1 and TRBJ2-3, with D possibly being TRBD1 (6 bases). This CDR3 region has 13 residues. Germline V gives CDR1 SQVTM, CDR2 ANQGSEA. The CDR3 DNA sequence: TGCAGTCATCGTGGGGGCCTCCTGGGGACGCAGTATTTT. Protein: CSHRGGLLGTQYF.

The chain is built from TRBV29-1 and TRBJ2-1; 10 nucleotides agree with TRBD2. CDR3 size: 13 residues. The V gene's germline CDR1 is SQVTM and CDR2 ANQGSEA. Losses at the gene ends were 7 bases for V and 6 bases for J; bases not matched to a gene: 6. CDR3 protein: CSAAGLASNEQFF. The CDR3 DNA sequence: TGCAGCGCTGCGGGACTAGCGAGCAATGAGCAGTTCTTC.

For the CDR3, the DNA is TGCAGCGCCAGAAGTTGGAGCAACACCGGGGAGCTGTTTTTT. Its protein is CSARSWSNTGELFF. The rearrangement joins TRBV29-1 to TRBJ2-2, with D unresolved. V lost 7 bases and J lost 2, with 14 bases in between. Germline loops: CDR1 SQVTM, CDR2 ANQGSEA. The CDR3 has 14 residues.

The chain employs TRBV19 and TRBJ2-2; TRBD2 might be the D (5 bases). This CDR3 comprises 14 residues. CDR1 and CDR2 from the germline V gene are LNHDA and SQIVND (reference sequence). V gave up 5 bases and J gave up 8 bases, with 15 bases separating them. The chain's CDR3 is CASSWLQTGGELFF. The DNA of the CDR3 is TGTGCCAGTAGTTGGCTGCAAACGGGGGGGGAGCTGTTTTTT.

This clone has only one observation. The chain recombines TRBV29-1 with TRBJ1-2; a weak D match, TRBD1 (5 bases). Looked up from germline, CDR1 is SQVTM and CDR2 is ANQGSEA. Deletions cut 4 bases from V and 12 bases from J, with 9 bases between. This CDR3 spans 9 amino acids. CDR3 bases: TGCAGCGTTGGACAGACCGACACCTTC. It is translated as CSVGQTDTF.

The chain combines TRBV18 with TRBJ2-5; TRBD2 matches at 8 bases. The CDR3 consists of 16 residues. Germline assignment: CDR1 KGHSH and CDR2 LQKENI. With 0 bases clipped from V and 4 bases from J, the junction kept 7 bases outside the gene matches. The CDR3 nucleotides read TGTGCCAGCTCACCACCGCCGGGGGGGCCGAGAGAGACCCAGTACTTC. Translation gives CASSPPPGGPRETQYF.

The chain joins TRBV11-2 to TRBJ2-7; weak D call: TRBD1 (6 bases). This CDR3 spans 15 amino acids. Germline V gives CDR1 SGHAT, CDR2 FQNNGV. V lost 1 base to trimming and J lost 2 bases, with 12 bases between them. In nucleotides, the CDR3 is TGTGCCAGCAGCTTAGGGACGACAGGAACCTACGAGCAGTACTTC. Its protein is CASSLGTTGTYEQYF.

The genes are TRBV29-1 and TRBJ2-7; D perhaps matches TRBD2 (6 bases). The CDR3 has 14 amino acids. The germline gives CDR1 SQVTM, CDR2 ANQGSEA. The V and J ends lost 5 bases and 1 base respectively, with 15 bases between them. In nucleotides, the CDR3 is TGCAGCGTTACTGCCGGGACTCCGTCCTACGAGCAGTACTTC. Its translation: CSVTAGTPSYEQYF.